The source of this T cell receptor beta chain is a study of T cell repertoires in cytomegalovirus infection. Across the whole study: Recently identified HLA-C-restricted and well-studied HLA-B-restricted CMV epitopes were used. Matching HLA type, along with CMV infection, was indicated by public TCR beta signatures.

Study-level findings and limits: Ex vivo, HLA-C-restricted CMV-specific TCR beta clonotypes prevailed over the rest of the response. Cumulative frequency of public TCR beta families picked out carriers of CMV plus the relevant HLA.

The trim removed 6 bases at V and 8 bases at J, leaving 8 bases unmatched. Per the germline V gene, CDR1 is SNHLY and CDR2 is FYNNEI. The CDR3 is 14 amino acids. TCRdb reanalysed the reads using MiXCR and keeps one entry per CDR3 protein. This table has roughly 920,000 distinct CDR3 sequences, around 30% appearing once. This clonotype was recorded a few times. Antigen unknown. The chain uses TRBV2 and TRBJ2-3, with TRBD1 matching over 10 bases. The starting material was cultured CD8+ T cells from PBMCs, obtained from culture after CMV antigen stimulation. This TCR came from a human donor in good health (CMV status not recorded). Some clones in this sample may be carry-over from other donors' samples. This CDR3 is CASSPRTGGSTQYF. CDR3 nucleotides: TGTGCCAGCAGCCCCCGGACAGGGGGGAGTACGCAGTATTTT.